These 20 T cell receptor beta chains came from one sample sequenced in a study of T cell responses to AZD1222 COVID-19 vaccine. Libraries were prepared by immunoSEQ multiplex PCR; TCRdb keeps only in-frame clonotypes and omits some of them. The sample carries more than 95,000 clones, over 75% recorded once. The material sequenced was peripheral blood, taken on day 0 of MenACWY control vaccination. All receptors derive from an adult in good health.

The chain's CDR3 is CASSYRGSSYGYTF. Here the CDR3 DNA reads TGTGCCAGCAGTTACAGGGGGAGCAGCTATGGCTACACCTTC. The gene calls are TRBV6-6 and TRBJ1-2; TRBD1 might be the D (6 bases). V lost 2 bases and J 4 bases, leaving 11 bases between the germline ends. CDR1 is MNHNY and CDR2 is SVGAGI in the germline V gene (reference sequence). The CDR3 has 14 residues.

This rearrangement joins TRBV27 to TRBJ1-5; D gene uncertain. CDR1 MNHEY and CDR2 SMNVEV come from the germline V gene (reference sequence). CDR3 length: 15 amino acids. Trimming removed 4 bases from V and 1 base from J, with 11 bases in between. The CDR3 reads CASSSLDGSNQPQHF. DNA of the CDR3: TGTGCCAGCAGTTCCCTTGACGGAAGCAATCAGCCCCAGCATTTT.

The CDR3 region is CASSFSGTSGNTIYF. The CDR3 coding sequence is TGTGCCAGCAGCTTTTCCGGGACATCAGGAAACACCATATATTTT. The chain recombines TRBV9 with TRBJ1-3, with D possibly being TRBD1 (6 bases). CDR3 length equals 15 residues. Germline loops: CDR1 SGDLS, CDR2 YYNGEE. V lost 4 bases, J lost 4 bases, and 15 bases lay in between.

This chain joins TRBV6-1 and TRBJ2-5, with TRBD1 identical over 11 bases. The V gene end was trimmed by 2 bases and the J gene end by 5 bases; junction bases not matched to a gene: 7. The germline V gene has CDR1 MNHNS and CDR2 SASEGT. The CDR3 has 16 residues. CDR3 loop: CASSEIWTGGGETQYF. In DNA, the CDR3 is TGTGCCAGCAGTGAAATTTGGACAGGGGGCGGGGAGACCCAGTACTTC.

This clone was observed a handful of times. The chain couples TRBV15 to TRBJ2-1, with TRBD1 identical over 11 bases. J gave up 7 bases and V 3 bases, and 5 bases lay outside the gene matches. This CDR3 is built from 15 residues. CDR1 is LNHNV, CDR2 YYDKDF, per germline (reference sequence). The DNA for the CDR3 is TGTGCCACCAGCAGGCCGGGACAGGGGGTTAATGAGCAGTTCTTC. It translates to CATSRPGQGVNEQFF. The entire variable domain, with the rest obtained from reference TRBV15 and TRBJ2-1, is as follows: DAMVIQNPRYQVTQFGKPVTLSCSQTLNHNVMYWYQQKSSQAPKLLFHYYDKDFNNEADTPDNFQSRRPNTSFCFLDIRSPGLGDTAMYLCATSRPGQGVNEQFFGPGTRLTVL.

V is TRBV9 and J is TRBJ1-2; D gene uncertain. The CDR3 has 12 residues. Germline CDR1 and CDR2: SGDLS and YYNGEE. V was shortened by 7 bases and J by 7 bases, with 14 bases between the two germline ends. CDR3 coding DNA: TGTGCCAGCGGTAGGGAATTGGGTGGCTACACCTTC. It yields the protein CASGRELGGYTF.

The chain couples TRBV19 to TRBJ1-2; 7 bases line up with TRBD1. V was clipped by 1 base and J by 4 bases; unmatched bases: 9. The germline CDR1 and CDR2 sequences are LNHDA and SQIVND (reference sequence). The CDR3 is 16 residues long. CDR3 DNA sequence: TGTGCCAGTAGTATAGGAGGGGGACAGCGAAGCTATGGCTACACCTTC. Amino acids: CASSIGGGQRSYGYTF.

This clone appeared a single time. The chain links TRBV2 to TRBJ1-2, with D unclear. From germline, CDR1 is SNHLY and CDR2 FYNNEI. The V gene lost 5 bases and the J gene lost 0 bases, with 25 bases spanning the gap. The CDR3 has 19 residues. In nucleotides, the CDR3 is TGTGCCAGCAGTCTCCGGTACAGCCGGAATCCTCTAGCTAACTATGGCTACACCTTC. This encodes CASSLRYSRNPLANYGYTF.

This clone is a singleton in its sample. The chain uses TRBV4-1 and TRBJ1-2; D remains ambiguous. The V gene lost 1 base and the J gene lost 2 bases, with 11 bases spanning the gap. The CDR3 runs 15 residues. The germline CDR1 and CDR2 sequences are MGHRA and YSYEKL. The CDR3, as DNA: TGCGCCAGCAGCCAAGTCCCGGGTGCAAACTATGGCTACACCTTC. Residues: CASSQVPGANYGYTF.

This chain uses TRBV5-4 with TRBJ2-5, with 12 bases identical to TRBD2. Germline loops: CDR1 SGHNT, CDR2 YYREEE (reference sequence). CDR3 size: 16 residues. With V trimmed by 0 bases and J by 3 bases, 3 bases remained unmatched. CDR3 sequence reads: CASSLASGGAEETQYF. Here the CDR3 DNA reads TGTGCCAGCAGCTTGGCTAGCGGGGGGGCCGAAGAGACCCAGTACTTC.

The chain recombines TRBV2 with TRBJ2-1; D is possibly TRBD1 (6 bases). The CDR3 sequence is 14 residues long. Trimming removed 7 bases from V and 2 bases from J, with 12 bases in between. Germline lookup yields CDR1 SNHLY and CDR2 FYNNEI. This CDR3 is CASKAGEPYNEQFF. CDR3 coding DNA: TGTGCCAGCAAGGCAGGGGAGCCCTACAATGAGCAGTTCTTC.

The chain employs TRBV19 and TRBJ2-3, with 9 nucleotides matching TRBD1. With V trimmed by 7 bases and J by 0 bases, 5 bases remained unmatched. The V gene's germline CDR1 is LNHDA and CDR2 SQIVND (reference sequence). This CDR3 is 15 amino acids long. CDR3 protein: CASTDRGFSTDTQYF. The CDR3 DNA reads as TGTGCCAGTACGGACAGGGGTTTTAGCACAGATACGCAGTATTTT.

The genes are TRBV7-2 and TRBJ2-1; no definite D call. The V and J ends lost 5 bases and 8 bases respectively, with 16 bases between them. The CDR3 covers 14 residues. Germline V gene sequence: CDR1 SGHTA, CDR2 FQGNSA. The CDR3 coding sequence is TGTGCCAGCAGCCCACCTGGCCAGATCGATGAGCAGTTCTTC. Translating it yields CASSPPGQIDEQFF.

J is TRBJ2-1 and V is TRBV7-3, with 7 bases identical to TRBD1. The germline V gene has CDR1 SGHTA and CDR2 FQGTGA. The CDR3 extends over 14 amino acids. The V and J ends lost 7 bases and 5 bases, in that order; junction bases with no gene match: 8. CDR3 residues: CASTPDRANNEQFF. In nucleotides, the CDR3 is TGTGCCAGCACTCCAGACAGGGCTAACAATGAGCAGTTCTTC.

V and J are TRBV6-5 and TRBJ1-4, with D possibly matching TRBD1 (6 bases). The CDR3 runs to 13 residues. From germline, CDR1 is MNHEY and CDR2 SVGAGI. Trimming took off 11 bases at V and 4 bases at J, with 14 bases between the two ends. As DNA, the CDR3 is TGTGCCTGTCACAGGGTCTTTAATGAAAAACTGTTTTTT. This gives the protein CACHRVFNEKLFF.

The chain is built from TRBV4-1 and TRBJ1-5, with D unclear. The CDR3 spans 15 residues. V dropped 1 base and J dropped 3 bases, with 10 bases sitting between them. Germline lookup yields CDR1 MGHRA and CDR2 YSYEKL. CDR3 residues: CASSQVVTINQPQHF. The CDR3 nucleotides read TGCGCCAGCAGCCAAGTCGTGACCATCAATCAGCCCCAGCATTTT.

The V gene is TRBV27, the J gene TRBJ2-2; tentatively, D is TRBD2 (5 bases). Germline CDR1 reads MNHEY; CDR2 reads SMNVEV (reference sequence). The V end was cut by 8 bases, the J end by 0 bases, with 10 bases between. CDR3 length: 14 amino acids. The CDR3 sequence: CASWTGTNTGELFF. The CDR3 DNA is TGTGCCAGCTGGACGGGGACGAACACCGGGGAGCTGTTTTTT.

CDR3: CASSPPQYF. The CDR3 DNA reads TGTGCCAGCAGCCCTCCCCAGTACTTC. V is TRBV11-3 and J is TRBJ2-7; D is unclear. V lost 5 bases to trimming and J lost 10 bases, with 6 bases between them. The CDR3 consists of 9 residues. Germline V CDR1 and CDR2: SGHNT, YENEEA.

V gene TRBV28 combines with J gene TRBJ1-2; 8 positions agree with TRBD1. Germline V gene lookup returns CDR1 MDHEN and CDR2 SYDVKM. Trimming took 4 bases from V and 5 from J; bases not matched to a gene: 15. This CDR3 is 17 amino acids long. The DNA for the CDR3 is TGTGCCAGCAGTTCCCAGACAGGGGCCGGGAGGGTATATGGCTACACCTTC. Protein: CASSSQTGAGRVYGYTF.

V gene TRBV11-2 combines with J gene TRBJ1-3, with D unresolved. The length of the CDR3 is 16 residues. V lost 2 bases, J lost 4 bases, and 15 bases lay in between. Per the germline V gene, CDR1 is SGHAT and CDR2 is FQNNGV. The CDR3: CASSLPRRIAGNTIYF. The DNA of the CDR3 is TGTGCCAGCAGCTTACCGAGAAGGATTGCAGGAAACACCATATATTTT.